This TCR beta chain originates from a study of cytotoxic CD8 clonotypes in ibrutinib-treated CLL. Per germline, CDR1 SGHNT and CDR2 YENEEA. The CDR3 extends over 11 amino acids. Trimming pared 3 bases from V and 4 bases from J, leaving 3 bases between. Some clones are missing from TCRdb's copy, which holds only in-frame ones; the method was immunoSEQ multiplex PCR. The table includes more than 85,000 clones, approximately 80% detected once. This material consisted of PBMCs, taken after 24 months of ibrutinib treatment. The clonotype comes from a human donor with chronic lymphocytic leukemia. The chain combines TRBV11-3 with TRBJ2-5; D unclear. CDR3 sequence reads: CASSFGETQYF. In DNA, the CDR3 is TGTGCCAGCAGCTTCGGAGAGACCCAGTACTTC.